The text below deals with one T cell receptor beta chain. What antigen it recognizes has not been identified. No much larger clone exists at a distance of one base, and base qualities are not known. This sample was included in a study of blood T cell repertoires in COVID-19 (dated by TCRdb to the early 2020s). At the level of the whole study: Samples covering the acute and convalescent phases of COVID-19 were provided by collaborators in the United States, Italy and Spain. The prospective study material was composed of cDNA or gDNA derived from T cells, B-cell-depleted T cells, or PBMCs. The dataset comprised deeply sampled blood TCRbeta repertoires from subjects exposed to, actively infected with, or recovered from COVID-19. The repertoires were released in a freely available public database meant as a resource for research on the immune response to SARS-CoV-2. The samples were drawn from the first 160 participants of the ongoing ImmuneRACE study and from over a thousand subjects provided by 6 global collaborators. The sample metadata nearly always contained a de-identified subject ID, COVID-19 status, age in years and sex. Where available, HLA class I and class II types were obtained from metadata supplied by the sample provider rather than from assay-based typing.

General study outcomes and caveats: How much clinical and demographic metadata was included differed by source and by participant, and the metadata was provided uncurated.

Participants in the prospective study were aged about 18 to 90 years, lived in about two dozen United States geographic areas, and enrolled through a virtual design. To assign participants to cohorts, the prospective study relied on clinical history that participants themselves reported in a screening survey and a study questionnaire. Recovered participants in ImmuneRACE Cohort 3 were defined by two consecutive negative NP/OP PCR tests, clearance by a healthcare professional, or resolution of symptoms. In the prospective study, whole blood, serum and a nasopharyngeal or oropharyngeal swab were collected from each participant by mobile phlebotomists. Prospective study participants could optionally give additional blood draws and questionnaires over a roughly two-month period. Prospective study blood samples were shipped either frozen or at room temperature before DNA extraction. TCRbeta CDR3 regions were amplified from genomic DNA by means of the immunoSEQ Assay, a bias-controlled multiplex PCR. In the authors' own workflow: Within the assay, amplification of reference gene primers was used to estimate how many nucleated cells each sample contained. To quantify the absolute abundance of each unique TCRbeta CDR3 rearrangement, sequence reads were collapsed and filtered. For each sample, productive Simpson clonality was calculated as the square root of Simpson's diversity index over productive rearrangements. TCRdb provides this immuneACCESS table in a form limited to in-frame rearrangements. Some clones are lacking; in checked studies, under half of them reflect an unresolved V gene, and why the rest are absent is not known. V, J and clone size derive from that table, while D and trimming were established from the DNA sequence. In this sample the table shows a few hundred thousand clones, approximately 92% of which occur a single time. The top ten hold 0.95% to 1.3% of the sample.

The germline ends are 15 bases apart after V is trimmed by 4 bases and J by 6 bases. Measured from the cysteine to the phenylalanine, the CDR3 is 14 residues long. Just CDR3 DNA is preserved here, 42 bases in frame from base 1. In the germline V gene, CDR1 corresponds to SGDLS and CDR2 to YYNGEE. This TCR was recovered from a man aged 25 to 40 who had recovered from COVID-19. The chain uses TRBV9 and TRBJ2-3; D gene: possibly TRBD1, on 6 matching bases. Sequenced sample: PBMCs or T cells enriched from blood (not recorded which). The CDR3 protein: CASSPTTGPDTQYF. The DNA is as follows: TGTGCCAGCAGCCCAACTACAGGGCCCGATACGCAGTATTTT.